One and the same sample provided the 25 T cell receptor beta chains below, sequenced in a study of blood T cell repertoires in COVID-19. The method was immunoSEQ multiplex PCR; TCRdb's version includes in-frame clones alone and lacks a portion of them. The sample consists of 190,000 or so clones, approximately 84% of them appearing once. Input material: peripheral blood. These receptors all come from a human donor with acute or convalescent COVID-19. The donor label of this sample is uncertain.

The chain couples TRBV7-6 to TRBJ2-1, with 10 bases matching TRBD2. The CDR3 contains 16 residues. The V segment lost 0 bases and the J segment 9 bases; nucleotides outside the gene matches: 8. Germline CDR1 and CDR2: SGHVS and FNYEAQ. CDR3 loop: CASSLAGLAGAGEQFF. In nucleotides, the CDR3 is TGTGCCAGCAGCTTAGCGGGGCTAGCGGGAGCCGGTGAGCAGTTCTTC. The whole variable domain, filled in from reference TRBV7-6 and TRBJ2-1, reads GAGVSQSPRYKVTKRGQDVALRCDPISGHVSLYWYRQALGQGPEFLTYFNYEAQQDKSGLPNDRFSAERPEGSISTLTIQRTEQRDSAMYRCASSLAGLAGAGEQFFGPGTRLTVL.

CDR3 DNA sequence: TGTGCCAGCAGTCCCGTTAGCGGGAGTGATTACGAGCAGTACTTC. Its protein product is CASSPVSGSDYEQYF. V is TRBV6-5 and J is TRBJ2-7; 9 bases agree with TRBD2. J was trimmed by 4 bases and V by 5 bases; bases with no gene match: 9. The germline gives CDR1 MNHEY, CDR2 SVGAGI. The CDR3 sequence is 15 residues long.

This chain uses TRBV19 with TRBJ2-1, with 10 bases aligning to TRBD2. In germline, CDR1 is LNHDA, CDR2 SQIVND (reference sequence). The trim removed 5 bases at V and 8 bases at J, leaving 6 bases unmatched. The CDR3 extends over 14 amino acids. CDR3 sequence (DNA): TGTGCCAGTAGTGACCTAGCGGGAGTCTATGAGCAGTTCTTC. It yields the protein CASSDLAGVYEQFF.

V usage is TRBV6-6 and J usage is TRBJ1-1; 7 bases match TRBD1. V lost 6 bases and J lost 1; bases outside the gene matches: 2. The CDR3 loop spans 13 amino acids. CDR1 and CDR2 from the germline V gene are MNHNY and SVGAGI (reference sequence). The DNA for the CDR3 is TGTGCCAGCAGAGACAGGGCGAACACTGAAGCTTTCTTT. Its translation: CASRDRANTEAFF.

CDR3 sequence: CASSSRRGNQPQHF. The CDR3 DNA follows: TGTGCCAGTAGTTCTCGACGGGGGAATCAGCCCCAGCATTTT. The rearrangement uses TRBV19 and TRBJ1-5, with a weak D call TRBD1 (5 bases). The CDR3 consists of 14 residues. V was cut by 5 bases and J by 4 bases, with 12 bases left in between. Germline values: CDR1 LNHDA, CDR2 SQIVND (reference sequence).

This clone was counted once. The rearrangement uses TRBV6-5 and TRBJ1-1; tentative D call: TRBD1 (5 bases). Germline V gives CDR1 MNHEY, CDR2 SVGAGI. The CDR3 covers 16 residues. The V gene lost 2 bases and the J gene lost 0 bases, with 13 bases spanning the gap. In nucleotides, the CDR3 is TGTGCCAGCAGTTACCAGGGCAGTGTTATGAACACTGAAGCTTTCTTT. It translates to CASSYQGSVMNTEAFF.

This clone was seen more than once but under ten times. This chain uses TRBV19 with TRBJ2-1; the match to TRBD2 covers 14 bases. CDR1 and CDR2 from the germline V gene are LNHDA and SQIVND (reference sequence). The length of the CDR3 is 17 residues. The V segment lost 7 bases and the J segment 8 bases; nucleotides outside the gene matches: 13. The CDR3 loop reads CASTLGTSGSPRDEQFF. DNA for the CDR3: TGTGCCAGTACCCTTGGGACTAGCGGGAGCCCCAGGGATGAGCAGTTCTTC.

This chain links TRBV29-1 with TRBJ1-2, with D perhaps TRBD1 (6 bases). From germline, CDR1 is SQVTM and CDR2 ANQGSEA. This CDR3 has 11 amino acids. Trimming shortened V by 6 bases and J by 3 bases, and 8 bases separated the two germline ends. CDR3 in amino acids: CSVGADYGYTF. CDR3 DNA sequence: TGCAGCGTGGGGGCGGACTATGGCTACACCTTC.

On this clone: Being one base from a much bigger clone, this may be a read error. The V and J genes are TRBV5-4 and TRBJ2-7, with D unclear. Germline CDR1 is SGHNT and CDR2 is YYREEE (reference sequence). The CDR3 has 13 residues. V lost 1 base and J lost 0, with 5 bases in between. CDR3 nucleotides: TGTGCCAGCAGCTTGCCTAGCTCCTACGAGCAGTACTTC. Translating it yields CASSLPSSYEQYF.

V is TRBV7-3 and J is TRBJ2-7; 8 nucleotides line up with TRBD1. In germline, CDR1 is SGHTA, CDR2 FQGTGA. CDR3 length equals 13 residues. Losses at the gene ends were 5 bases for V and 2 bases for J; bases not matched to a gene: 2. Here the CDR3 reads CASSPQGAYEQYF. The CDR3 bases are TGTGCCAGCAGCCCACAGGGGGCCTACGAGCAGTACTTC.

V usage is TRBV2 and J usage is TRBJ1-6, with 10 nucleotides matching TRBD1. The CDR3 consists of 13 residues. Germline assignment: CDR1 SNHLY and CDR2 FYNNEI. V dropped 6 bases and J dropped 8; count of bases not matched to a gene: 1. The CDR3, as DNA: TGTGCCAGCAGGGGGACAGGGGATTCACCCCTCCACTTT. This sequence encodes CASRGTGDSPLHF.

This chain uses TRBV7-2 with TRBJ2-1, with TRBD2 identical over 7 bases. J was trimmed by 9 bases and V by 0 bases; bases with no gene match: 8. Germline CDR1 reads SGHTA; CDR2 reads FQGNSA. The CDR3 covers 15 residues. The CDR3, as DNA: TGTGCCAGCAGCTTAGCGGGAGGGCCTGTTAGTGAGCAGTTCTTC. Translating gives CASSLAGGPVSEQFF.

The chain links TRBV6-1 to TRBJ1-4; maybe TRBD1 (6 bases). Looked up from germline, CDR1 is MNHNS and CDR2 is SASEGT. The V end lost 2 bases, the J end lost 5 bases, and 9 bases lay between the germline ends. The CDR3 is made up of 14 amino acids. The CDR3 loop is CASSEQGWNEKLFF. DNA of the CDR3: TGTGCCAGCAGTGAACAGGGGTGGAATGAAAAACTGTTTTTT.

The CDR3 coding sequence is TGTGCCAGCAGCCAAAGCGTCCTGGTGGACACTGAAGCTTTCTTT. The encoded protein is CASSQSVLVDTEAFF. This chain uses TRBV4-2 with TRBJ1-1; no reliable D call. CDR1 LGHNA and CDR2 YNFKEQ come from the germline V gene. Trimming removed 2 bases from V and 3 bases from J, with 13 bases in between. CDR3 length: 15 amino acids.

The chain carries TRBV28 and TRBJ1-1, with 8 bases identical to TRBD1. CDR1 and CDR2 (germline): MDHEN, SYDVKM. CDR3 length: 12 residues. With 4 bases clipped from V and 11 bases from J, the junction kept 6 bases outside the gene matches. The CDR3 here is CASSSLQGAAFF. The CDR3 nucleotides read TGTGCCAGCAGTTCCCTCCAGGGGGCGGCTTTCTTT.

The chain links TRBV9 to TRBJ2-5, with D possibly matching TRBD1 (6 bases). CDR3 length: 14 amino acids. Between the trimmed V and J ends, which lost 2 bases and 1 base, there was a span of 9 bases. Germline CDR1 reads SGDLS; CDR2 reads YYNGEE. This CDR3 is CASSVGTRQETQYF. DNA for the CDR3: TGTGCCAGCAGCGTTGGGACACGCCAAGAGACCCAGTACTTC.

J is TRBJ1-1 and V is TRBV10-2, with 8 bases identical to TRBD1. V was pared by 7 bases and J by 6 bases, with 10 bases of the junction left unmatched. The V gene's germline CDR1 is WSHSY and CDR2 SAAADI. This CDR3 region has 14 residues. The CDR3 DNA is TGCGCCAGCACTAGACAGGGGAGTTCTGCTGAAGCTTTCTTT. This gives the protein CASTRQGSSAEAFF.

The V and J genes are TRBV5-6 and TRBJ2-1; 11 nucleotides match TRBD2. The CDR3 sequence is 16 residues long. V was clipped by 2 bases and J by 2 bases; unmatched bases: 3. From germline, CDR1 is SGHDT and CDR2 YYEEEE. The CDR3 loop is CASSLPGLAAYNEQFF. The CDR3 DNA sequence: TGTGCCAGCAGCTTACCGGGACTAGCGGCCTACAATGAGCAGTTCTTC.

J is TRBJ2-1 and V is TRBV18, with 8 bases aligning to TRBD2. CDR3 length: 16 amino acids. Per the germline V gene, CDR1 is KGHSH and CDR2 is LQKENI. After removal of 0 bases from V and 10 bases from J, the junction contained 11 bases not matched to a gene. The CDR3 reads CASSPPGSGRVGEQFF. In DNA, the CDR3 is TGTGCCAGCTCACCACCAGGCAGCGGGAGAGTCGGGGAGCAGTTCTTC.

This clone was seen ten or more times. In DNA form, the CDR3 reads TGCGCCAGCAGCCAAAAAACTACAGGGGTTGGGCCCGGGGAGCTGTTTTTT. Encoded protein: CASSQKTTGVGPGELFF. The rearrangement uses TRBV4-3 and TRBJ2-2, with TRBD1 identical over 7 bases. Germline CDR1 reads LGHNA; CDR2 reads YSLEER. The CDR3 covers 17 residues. With 2 bases clipped from V and 6 bases from J, the junction kept 12 bases outside the gene matches.

This clone was counted once. The V call is TRBV7-2, the J call TRBJ2-7; 7 bases are shared with TRBD2. Trimming cost V 3 bases and J 7 bases; bases outside gene matches: 6. The CDR3 sequence is 13 residues long. Germline lookup yields CDR1 SGHTA and CDR2 FQGNSA. The CDR3 loop is CASSFRGAGEQYF. CDR3 nucleotides: TGTGCCAGCAGCTTCCGAGGAGCGGGGGAGCAGTACTTC.

The rearrangement uses TRBV27 and TRBJ2-1, with a weak D call TRBD1 (5 bases). CDR3 length: 16 amino acids. Germline values: CDR1 MNHEY, CDR2 SMNVEV (reference sequence). V was shortened by 4 bases and J by 4 bases, with 17 bases between the two germline ends. The CDR3 region is CASSSLKDKNYNEQFF. CDR3 bases: TGTGCCAGCAGTTCCCTAAAGGACAAAAATTACAATGAGCAGTTCTTC.

CDR3 DNA: TGTGCCAGCAGCTATCGGGACGGGAGCTCTGGAAACACCATATATTTT. It codes for CASSYRDGSSGNTIYF. The chain joins TRBV9 to TRBJ1-3, with a tentative D call TRBD1 (5 bases). The CDR3 totals 16 residues. Trimming shortened V by 4 bases and J by 0 bases, and 14 bases separated the two germline ends. Germline V lookup: CDR1 SGDLS, CDR2 YYNGEE.

This clone was recorded a few times. The CDR3 nucleotides read TGTGCCAGCAGCTTGGGAGGGGGTCCAAGGACCCAGTACTTC. Translated: CASSLGGGPRTQYF. The chain uses TRBV5-5 and TRBJ2-5; perhaps TRBD1 as D (6 bases). The CDR3 covers 14 residues. The V end lost 0 bases, the J end lost 7 bases, and 13 bases lay between the germline ends. Germline V CDR1 and CDR2: SGHKS, YYEKEE (reference sequence).

The chain combines TRBV5-1 with TRBJ1-4; the D gene is possibly TRBD1 (6 bases). The CDR3 runs 14 residues. V was pared by 1 base and J by 7 bases, with 11 bases between. The germline gives CDR1 SGHRS, CDR2 YFSETQ. The CDR3, as DNA: TGCGCCAGCAGCTTGTACCGAGGGGGTGAAAAACTGTTTTTT. Amino acids: CASSLYRGGEKLFF.